These 7 T cell receptor beta chains were all obtained from the same sample, sequenced in a study of read filtering for tumor transcriptome and immune sequencing. Molecular barcoded adaptors covering alpha/delta and beta/gamma chains were used on roughly 370 ng RNA. TCRdb called the reads again in MiXCR, with one record for every CDR3 protein. The sample yields about 50,000 distinct CDR3 sequences, around a fifth seen once. The specimen was a population of CD138-negative cells sorted from bone marrow. The receptors originated from a donor at least 40 years old with multiple myeloma.

The chain has TRBV7-9 and TRBJ2-7; maybe TRBD1 (6 bases). In germline, CDR1 is SEHNR, CDR2 FQNEAQ (reference sequence). V was trimmed by 2 bases and J by 5 bases, leaving 13 bases between them. The CDR3 loop spans 14 amino acids. The CDR3 sequence is CASSLQLRDNEQYF. The CDR3 bases are TGTGCCAGCAGCTTACAGTTAAGGGACAACGAGCAGTACTTC.

At least ten counts were recorded for this clonotype. V usage is TRBV20-1 and J usage is TRBJ1-1; weak D call: TRBD1 (5 bases). V lost 1 base, J lost 2 bases, and 14 bases lay in between. CDR3 length: 15 amino acids. Germline-derived CDR1 and CDR2 are DFQATT and SNEGSKA (reference sequence). In nucleotides, the CDR3 is TGCAGTGCTAGAGCCCCTACAGGTCCAAACACTGAAGCTTTCTTT. Translation gives CSARAPTGPNTEAFF.

With regard to this clonotype: Possible read error: a much larger clone is one base away. This chain links TRBV5-6 with TRBJ2-5, with TRBD1 identical over 7 bases. Germline V lookup: CDR1 SGHDT, CDR2 YYEEEE. CDR3 length: 15 amino acids. CDR3 DNA sequence: TGTGCCAGCGGCTTGATTCCTAGGGGGCTAGAGACCCAGTACTTC. Encoded protein: CASGLIPRGLETQYF.

This clonotype was seen at least ten times. The chain recombines TRBV20-1 with TRBJ2-6; TRBD2 agrees at 14 bases. Germline CDR1 DFQATT, CDR2 SNEGSKA (reference sequence). V shed 1 base, J shed 2 bases, and the junction held 10 bases outside the gene matches. The CDR3 is 20 residues long. The CDR3 DNA reads as TGCAGTGCTAGAGGTGGACTAGCGGGAGGAGGTGGTACTGGGGCCAACGTCCTGACTTTC. Residues: CSARGGLAGGGGTGANVLTF.

This clonotype showed up many times. V gene TRBV7-9 combines with J gene TRBJ1-1; D not resolved. CDR3 length: 14 residues. The V end lost 6 bases, the J end lost 0 bases, and 11 bases lay between the germline ends. In germline, CDR1 is SEHNR, CDR2 FQNEAQ (reference sequence). The CDR3 region is CASSHKSLNTEAFF. CDR3 DNA sequence: TGTGCCAGCAGTCACAAATCTTTGAACACTGAAGCTTTCTTT.

The chain employs TRBV7-9 and TRBJ1-1; no clear D. The V and J ends lost 5 bases and 0 bases respectively, with 16 bases between them. This CDR3 has 16 residues. Germline V CDR1 and CDR2: SEHNR, FQNEAQ (reference sequence). The CDR3 DNA sequence: TGTGCCAGCAGCCAAGTCCTGGGAGTGATGAACACTGAAGCTTTCTTT. It encodes CASSQVLGVMNTEAFF.

The sample holds many counts of this clonotype. The CDR3 sequence: CSARLAGFYNEQFF. DNA for the CDR3: TGCAGTGCCAGACTAGCGGGGTTCTACAATGAGCAGTTCTTC. The V call is TRBV20-1, the J call TRBJ2-1; 11 bases agree with TRBD2. V shed 6 bases, J shed 3 bases, and the junction held 4 bases outside the gene matches. This CDR3 has 14 residues. Germline-derived CDR1 and CDR2 are DFQATT and SNEGSKA (reference sequence).